This TCR beta chain was captured by sequencing in a study of T cells in Graves' hyperthyroidism and ophthalmopathy. J was trimmed by 15 bases and V by 2 bases; bases with no gene match: 7. The CDR3 is 12 residues long. This clonotype was counted only a few times. Its matching antigen is unknown. Clinical symptoms, serum thyroxine, TRAb, thyroid ultrasound and orbital computed tomography informed diagnoses. The study, taken as a whole, reports: Through a model of 13 V-J features, ophthalmopathy was separated from stable hyperthyroidism. Model predictions of ophthalmopathy came a median approximately 6 months before onset.

RNA transcripts yielded amplified TCR beta CDR3 regions. HTBI primers were employed in a first-round RT-PCR of the TCR CDR3. TCRdb re-called the multiplex PCR reads through MiXCR, storing one row per CDR3 protein. Here the sample spans 400,000 or so distinct CDR3 sequences, 14% being singletons. The source of this sequence is a woman in her thirties with Graves' ophthalmopathy. Specimen: blood. The chain joins TRBV12-3 or TRBV12-4 to TRBJ2-1; the match to TRBD1 covers 7 bases. The CDR3 nucleotides read TGTGCCAGCAGTTTATTACAGGGGCGGCGGTTCTTC. Protein: CASSLLQGRRFF.